These 11 T cell receptor beta chains came from one sample sequenced in a study of early T cells in non-severe SARS-CoV-2 infection (dated by TCRdb to about 2021). The library relied on 5' RACE. Sequencing instrument: NextSeq 500. TCRdb trimmed public reads at Q25 via fastp, called clones via MiXCR and kept in-frame beta chains. Entries that share a CDR3 protein sequence are merged under the most common genes and DNA. The sample table shows 45,000 to 70,000 distinct CDR3 sequences, and roughly 6.2% are seen once. The ten largest clones represent about 3.9% of the sample. Sequencing was performed on whole blood. Every receptor here comes from an adult who was a healthcare worker with PCR-confirmed SARS-CoV-2 infection or an uninfected control (not recorded which).

Only a few counts were recorded for this clonotype. This chain connects TRBV5-6 to TRBJ1-2; D is undetermined. V was clipped by 0 bases and J by 11 bases, with 11 bases between them. CDR1 SGHDT and CDR2 YYEEEE come from the germline V gene. This CDR3 comprises 12 residues. CDR3 bases: TGTGCCAGCAGCTTGGAGGCCAGCTCTTACACCTTC. It yields the protein CASSLEASSYTF.

J is TRBJ2-5 and V is TRBV7-2; 12 bases map to TRBD2. The CDR3 runs 15 residues. V trimming: 4 bases; J trimming: 5 bases; junction bases outside the gene matches: 5. Germline-derived CDR1 and CDR2 are SGHTA and FQGNSA. CDR3: CASSSRTSGDETQYF. The CDR3 coding sequence is TGTGCCAGCAGCTCGCGGACTAGCGGGGATGAGACCCAGTACTTC.

There are many counts of this clonotype. This sequence joins TRBV20-1 and TRBJ2-1, with 11 bases fitting TRBD1. V gave up 6 bases and J gave up 8 bases; unmatched junction bases: 9. Germline CDR1 is DFQATT and CDR2 is SNEGSKA (reference sequence). CDR3 length equals 14 residues. The DNA of the CDR3 is TGCAGTGCCGTACCGGGACAGGGGGGCGATGAGCAGTTCTTC. This encodes CSAVPGQGGDEQFF.

This clonotype showed up many times. The chain combines TRBV6-2 or TRBV6-3 with TRBJ2-2; 9 bases line up with TRBD1. J gave up 4 bases and V 6 bases, and 6 bases lay outside the gene matches. This CDR3 has 15 residues. Germline CDR1 and CDR2: MNHEY and SVGEGT. The CDR3 DNA reads as TGTGCCAGCAGAACCGGGACAGGGTTCACCGGGGAGCTGTTTTTT. Translation: CASRTGTGFTGELFF.

The genes are TRBV20-1 and TRBJ2-3, with TRBD1 matching 8 bases. The CDR3 is made up of 15 amino acids. CDR1 DFQATT and CDR2 SNEGSKA come from the germline V gene (reference sequence). Trimming took 0 bases from V and 1 from J; bases not matched to a gene: 3. The CDR3 DNA reads TGCAGTGCTAGAGATGGGGGACAGGGCACAGATACGCAGTATTTT. The encoded protein is CSARDGGQGTDTQYF.

V gene TRBV6-2 or TRBV6-3 combines with J gene TRBJ2-7; no reliable D call. Trimming took 5 bases from V and 0 from J, leaving 8 bases between them. Germline V CDR1 and CDR2: MNHEY, SVGEGT. The CDR3 contains 13 residues. Here the CDR3 reads CASSRASSYEQYF. The DNA of the CDR3 is TGTGCCAGCAGTCGGGCCTCCTCCTACGAGCAGTACTTC.

This clonotype was seen repeatedly, ten times or more. V usage is TRBV3-1 and J usage is TRBJ2-7; D unresolved. The CDR3 has 12 residues. Per the germline V gene, CDR1 is LGHDT and CDR2 is YNNKEL (reference sequence). With 4 bases removed from V and 6 bases from J, the gap between germline ends came to 10 bases. Here the CDR3 DNA reads TGTGCCAGCAGCCCTCGGCGTTCCGAGCAGTACTTC. Translated: CASSPRRSEQYF.

This clonotype was counted at least ten times. The V call is TRBV13, the J call TRBJ2-7; 11 bases align to TRBD1. Germline V gene data show CDR1 as PRHDT and CDR2 as FYEKMQ (reference sequence). The CDR3 has 15 amino acids. V shed 1 base, J shed 4 bases, and the junction held 3 bases outside the gene matches. In nucleotides, the CDR3 is TGTGCCAGCAGCTTAGCGGGACAGGGGGTTTACGAGCAGTACTTC. Residues: CASSLAGQGVYEQYF.

This clonotype was seen a handful of times. This chain connects TRBV5-5 to TRBJ2-6; D gene uncertain. The germline gives CDR1 SGHKS, CDR2 YYEKEE (reference sequence). This CDR3 has 16 residues. The V and J ends lost 1 base and 0 bases respectively, with 8 bases between them. The CDR3, as DNA: TGTGCCAGCAGCTTGTATCTGCTCTCTGGGGCCAACGTCCTGACTTTC. Protein: CASSLYLLSGANVLTF.

Only a few counts were recorded for this clonotype. The J gene is TRBJ2-3, the V gene TRBV7-2; the D call may be TRBD1 or TRBD2 (5 bases each). V was cut by 1 base and J by 2 bases, with 13 bases left in between. Germline CDR1 and CDR2: SGHTA and FQGNSA. This CDR3 spans 16 amino acids. As DNA, the CDR3 is TGTGCCAGCAGCTTAGTGGGACGCTCCTTCACAGATACGCAGTATTTT. Translating gives CASSLVGRSFTDTQYF.

This clonotype was observed a few times. Here the CDR3 DNA reads TGTGCCAGCACCCACCCGGCCGGGGGATGGACCGGGGAGCTGTTTTTT. It translates to CASTHPAGGWTGELFF. The genes are TRBV6-2 or TRBV6-3 and TRBJ2-2, with a tentative D call TRBD2 (6 bases). Between the trimmed V and J ends, which lost 7 bases and 5 bases, there was a span of 20 bases. The CDR3 is 16 amino acids. Germline V gives CDR1 MNHEY, CDR2 SVGEGT.